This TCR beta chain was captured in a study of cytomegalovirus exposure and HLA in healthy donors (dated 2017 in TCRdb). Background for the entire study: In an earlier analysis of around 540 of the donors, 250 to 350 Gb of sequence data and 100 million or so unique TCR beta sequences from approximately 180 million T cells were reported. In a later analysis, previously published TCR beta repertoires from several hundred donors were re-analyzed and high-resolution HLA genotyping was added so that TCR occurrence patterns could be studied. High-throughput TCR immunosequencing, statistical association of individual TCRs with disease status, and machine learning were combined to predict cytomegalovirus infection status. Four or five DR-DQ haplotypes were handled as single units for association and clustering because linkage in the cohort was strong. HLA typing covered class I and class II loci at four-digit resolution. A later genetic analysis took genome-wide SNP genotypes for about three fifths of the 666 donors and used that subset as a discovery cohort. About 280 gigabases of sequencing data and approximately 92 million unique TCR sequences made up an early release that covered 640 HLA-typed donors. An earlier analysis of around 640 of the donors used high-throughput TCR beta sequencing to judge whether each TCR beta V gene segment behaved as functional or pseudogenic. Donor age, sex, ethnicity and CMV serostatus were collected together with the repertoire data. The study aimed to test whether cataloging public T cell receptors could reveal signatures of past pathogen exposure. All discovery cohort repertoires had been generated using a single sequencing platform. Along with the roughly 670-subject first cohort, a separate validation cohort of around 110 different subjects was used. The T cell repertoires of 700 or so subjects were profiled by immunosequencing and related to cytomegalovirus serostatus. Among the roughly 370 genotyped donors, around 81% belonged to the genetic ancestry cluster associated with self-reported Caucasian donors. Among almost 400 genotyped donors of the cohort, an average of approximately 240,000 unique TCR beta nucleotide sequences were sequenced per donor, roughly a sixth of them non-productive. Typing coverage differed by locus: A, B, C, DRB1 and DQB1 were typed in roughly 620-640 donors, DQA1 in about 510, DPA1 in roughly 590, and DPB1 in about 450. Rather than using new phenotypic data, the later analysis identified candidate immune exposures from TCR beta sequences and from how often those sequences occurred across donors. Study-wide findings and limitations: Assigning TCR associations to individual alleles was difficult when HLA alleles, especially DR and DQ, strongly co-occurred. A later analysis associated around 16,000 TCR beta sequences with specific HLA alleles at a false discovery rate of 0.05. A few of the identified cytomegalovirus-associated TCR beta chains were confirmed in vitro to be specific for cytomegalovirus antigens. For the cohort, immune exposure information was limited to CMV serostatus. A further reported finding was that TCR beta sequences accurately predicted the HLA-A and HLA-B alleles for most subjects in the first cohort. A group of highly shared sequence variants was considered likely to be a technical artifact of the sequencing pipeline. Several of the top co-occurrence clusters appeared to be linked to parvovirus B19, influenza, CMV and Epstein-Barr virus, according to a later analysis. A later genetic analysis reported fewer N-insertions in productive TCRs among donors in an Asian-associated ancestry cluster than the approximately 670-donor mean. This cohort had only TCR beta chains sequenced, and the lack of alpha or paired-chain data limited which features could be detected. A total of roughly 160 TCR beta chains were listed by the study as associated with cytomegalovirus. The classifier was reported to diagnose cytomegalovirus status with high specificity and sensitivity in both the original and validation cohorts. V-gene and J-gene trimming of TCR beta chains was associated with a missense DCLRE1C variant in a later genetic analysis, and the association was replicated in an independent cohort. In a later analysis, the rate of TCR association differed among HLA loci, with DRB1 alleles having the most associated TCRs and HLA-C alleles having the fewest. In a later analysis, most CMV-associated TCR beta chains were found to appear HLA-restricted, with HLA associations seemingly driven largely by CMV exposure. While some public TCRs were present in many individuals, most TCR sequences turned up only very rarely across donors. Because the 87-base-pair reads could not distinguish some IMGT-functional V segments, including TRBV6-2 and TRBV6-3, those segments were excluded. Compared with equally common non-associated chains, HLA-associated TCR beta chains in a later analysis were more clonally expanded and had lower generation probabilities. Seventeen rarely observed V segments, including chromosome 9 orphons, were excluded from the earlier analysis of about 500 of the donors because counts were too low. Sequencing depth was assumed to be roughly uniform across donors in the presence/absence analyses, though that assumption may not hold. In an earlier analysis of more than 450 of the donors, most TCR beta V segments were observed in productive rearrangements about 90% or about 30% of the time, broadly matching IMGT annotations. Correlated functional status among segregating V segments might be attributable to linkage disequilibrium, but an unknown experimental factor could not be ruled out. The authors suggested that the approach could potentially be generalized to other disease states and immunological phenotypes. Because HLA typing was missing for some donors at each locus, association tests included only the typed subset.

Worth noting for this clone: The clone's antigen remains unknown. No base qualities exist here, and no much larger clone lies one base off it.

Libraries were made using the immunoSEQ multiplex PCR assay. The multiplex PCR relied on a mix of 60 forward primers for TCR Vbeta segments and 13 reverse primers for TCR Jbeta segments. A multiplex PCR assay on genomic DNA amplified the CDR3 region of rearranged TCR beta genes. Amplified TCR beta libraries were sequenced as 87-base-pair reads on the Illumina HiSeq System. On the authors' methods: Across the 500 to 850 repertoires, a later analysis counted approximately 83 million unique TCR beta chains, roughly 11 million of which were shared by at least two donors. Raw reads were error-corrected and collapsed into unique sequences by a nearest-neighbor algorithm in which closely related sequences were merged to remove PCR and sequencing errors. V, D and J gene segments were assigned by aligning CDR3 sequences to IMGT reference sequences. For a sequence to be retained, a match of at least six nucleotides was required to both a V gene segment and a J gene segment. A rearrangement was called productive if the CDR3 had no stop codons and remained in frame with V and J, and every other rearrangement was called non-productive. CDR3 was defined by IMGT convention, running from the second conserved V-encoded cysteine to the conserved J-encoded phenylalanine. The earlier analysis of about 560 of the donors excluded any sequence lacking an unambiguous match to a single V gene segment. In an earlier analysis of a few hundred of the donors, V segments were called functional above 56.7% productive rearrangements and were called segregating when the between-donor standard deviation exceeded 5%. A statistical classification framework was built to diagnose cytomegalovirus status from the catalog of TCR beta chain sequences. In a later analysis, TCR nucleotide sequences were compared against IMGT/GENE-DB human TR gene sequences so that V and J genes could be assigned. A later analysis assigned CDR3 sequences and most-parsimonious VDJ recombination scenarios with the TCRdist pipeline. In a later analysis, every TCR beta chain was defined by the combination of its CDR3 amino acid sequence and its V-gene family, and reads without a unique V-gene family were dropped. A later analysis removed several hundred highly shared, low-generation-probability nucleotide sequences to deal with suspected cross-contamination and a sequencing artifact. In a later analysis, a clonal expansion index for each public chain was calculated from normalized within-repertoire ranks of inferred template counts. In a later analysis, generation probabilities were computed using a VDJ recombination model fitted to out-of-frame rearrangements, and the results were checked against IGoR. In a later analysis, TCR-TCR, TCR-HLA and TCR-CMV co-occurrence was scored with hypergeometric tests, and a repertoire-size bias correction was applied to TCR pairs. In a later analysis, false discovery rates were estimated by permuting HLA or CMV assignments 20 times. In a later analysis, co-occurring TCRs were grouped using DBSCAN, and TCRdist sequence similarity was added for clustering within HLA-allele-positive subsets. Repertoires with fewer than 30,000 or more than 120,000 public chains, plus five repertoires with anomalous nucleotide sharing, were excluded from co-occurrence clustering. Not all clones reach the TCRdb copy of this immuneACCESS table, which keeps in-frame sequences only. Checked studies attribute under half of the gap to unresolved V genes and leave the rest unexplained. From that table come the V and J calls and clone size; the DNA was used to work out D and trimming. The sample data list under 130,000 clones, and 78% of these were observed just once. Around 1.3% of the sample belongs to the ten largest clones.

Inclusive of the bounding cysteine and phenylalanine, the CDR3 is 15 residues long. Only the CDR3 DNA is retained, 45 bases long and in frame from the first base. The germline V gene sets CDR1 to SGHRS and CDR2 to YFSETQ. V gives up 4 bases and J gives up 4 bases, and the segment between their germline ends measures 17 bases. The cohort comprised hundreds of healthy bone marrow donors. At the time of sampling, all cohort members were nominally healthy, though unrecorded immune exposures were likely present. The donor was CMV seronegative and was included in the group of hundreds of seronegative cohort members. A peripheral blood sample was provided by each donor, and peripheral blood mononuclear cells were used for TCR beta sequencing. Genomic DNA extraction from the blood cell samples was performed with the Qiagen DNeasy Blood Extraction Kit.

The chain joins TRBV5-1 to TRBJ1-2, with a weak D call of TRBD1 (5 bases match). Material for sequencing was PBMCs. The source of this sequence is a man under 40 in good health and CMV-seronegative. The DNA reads TGCGCCAGCAGCCCCGGGAGGGGCTGGGGCTATGGCTACACCTTC. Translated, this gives CASSPGRGWGYGYTF.